The TCR beta chain described here comes from a study of response to subunit inactivated influenza vaccine. Study observations and caveats: It was the authors' suggestion that each seasonal influenza vaccination recruits few new T cells.

This clonotype showed up just a few times. What it binds is unknown. TCRdb redid the calling of the RT-PCR reads with MiXCR, one entry per CDR3 protein. The sample consists of roughly 650,000 distinct CDR3 sequences, 12% to 15% of them appearing once. The clonotype was recovered from a man aged 50-60 years who received an inactivated influenza vaccine. Sequencing used PBMCs from blood, obtained around 15 days before vaccination.

For the CDR3, the DNA is TGTGCCAGCAGCTTAGGTCGACTAGCGGGAGACGTCACAGATACGCAGTATTTT. Translated: CASSLGRLAGDVTDTQYF. V is TRBV11-2 and J is TRBJ2-3; TRBD2 agrees at 12 bases. Germline-derived CDR1 and CDR2 are SGHAT and FQNNGV. This CDR3 is built from 18 residues. Trimming took 1 base from V and 2 from J; bases not matched to a gene: 7.